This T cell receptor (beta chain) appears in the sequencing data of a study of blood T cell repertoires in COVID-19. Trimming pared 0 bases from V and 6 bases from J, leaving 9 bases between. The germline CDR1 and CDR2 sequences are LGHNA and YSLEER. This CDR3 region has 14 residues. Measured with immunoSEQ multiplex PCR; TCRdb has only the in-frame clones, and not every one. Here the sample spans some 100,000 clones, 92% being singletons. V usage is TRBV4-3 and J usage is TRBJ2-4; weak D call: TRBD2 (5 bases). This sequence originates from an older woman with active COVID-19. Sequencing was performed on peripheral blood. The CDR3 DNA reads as TGCGCCAGCAGCCAAGAACAGCGGCTAAACATTCAGTACTTC. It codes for CASSQEQRLNIQYF.